Listed here are 26 T cell receptor beta chains from one sample, sequenced in a study of blood T cell repertoires in COVID-19. Using immunoSEQ multiplex PCR, the repertoire was profiled, and TCRdb retains in-frame clones only, with some absent. The sample lists 200,000 to 250,000 clones, around 90% occurring once. Sequenced input: PBMCs or T cells enriched from blood (not recorded which). The receptor source for this set is a man aged 30 to 39 who had recovered from COVID-19.

The chain uses TRBV5-5 and TRBJ1-5, with 7 bases fitting TRBD1. Germline CDR1 SGHKS, CDR2 YYEKEE (reference sequence). With V trimmed by 4 bases and J by 0 bases, 16 bases remained unmatched. The length of the CDR3 is 19 residues. CDR3: CASSPETGTASYSNQPQHF. DNA of the CDR3: TGTGCCAGCAGCCCCGAAACAGGGACAGCCAGTTATAGCAATCAGCCCCAGCATTTT.

The gene calls are TRBV6-5 and TRBJ2-7; 8 bases fit TRBD2. Germline CDR1 MNHEY, CDR2 SVGAGI. This CDR3 is 14 amino acids long. The V gene end was trimmed by 7 bases and the J gene end by 6 bases; junction bases not matched to a gene: 11. The CDR3 here is CASTLTGGPFEQYF. In DNA form, the CDR3 reads TGTGCCAGCACCCTGACGGGGGGGCCGTTCGAGCAGTACTTC.

The rearrangement joins TRBV10-2 to TRBJ1-4; D is unclear. Germline CDR1 is WSHSY and CDR2 is SAAADI. The CDR3 is 16 residues long. The germline V and J ends were trimmed by 0 bases and 6 bases, with 14 bases remaining between them. This chain's CDR3 is CASSESSRGSDEKLFF. CDR3 nucleotides: TGCGCCAGCAGTGAGTCCTCTCGCGGCAGCGATGAAAAACTGTTTTTT.

The V and J genes are TRBV9 and TRBJ2-3, with TRBD1 matching 8 bases. The CDR3 is 16 amino acids. After removal of 3 bases from V and 2 bases from J, the junction contained 8 bases not matched to a gene. Germline lookup yields CDR1 SGDLS and CDR2 YYNGEE. The CDR3 loop is CASSARQGPYTDTQYF. The CDR3 bases are TGTGCCAGCAGCGCCCGACAGGGGCCCTACACAGATACGCAGTATTTT.

This rearrangement joins TRBV12-3 or TRBV12-4 to TRBJ1-1; 8 bases are shared with TRBD1. V was pared by 1 base and J by 11 bases, with 3 bases of the junction left unmatched. The CDR3 is made up of 12 amino acids. CDR3 sequence: CASSLGTGLAFF. The CDR3 DNA is TGTGCCAGCAGTTTAGGGACAGGGTTGGCTTTCTTT.

V usage is TRBV19 and J usage is TRBJ1-3, with D maybe TRBD1 (5 bases). Germline CDR1 and CDR2: LNHDA and SQIVND (reference sequence). Trimming stripped 3 bases from V and 0 bases from J, with 12 bases between. There are 16 residues in the CDR3. The CDR3 region is CASSIQGLASGNTIYF. CDR3 nucleotide sequence: TGTGCCAGTAGTATCCAGGGATTGGCCTCTGGAAACACCATATATTTT.

The V call is TRBV4-2, the J call TRBJ2-2; D ambiguous. Germline CDR1 LGHNA, CDR2 YNFKEQ. The length of the CDR3 is 14 residues. Deletions cut 5 bases from V and 2 bases from J, with 9 bases between. The CDR3, as DNA: TGTGCCAGCAGCACCCTGAGTAACACCGGGGAGCTGTTTTTT. It translates to CASSTLSNTGELFF.

J is TRBJ1-2 and V is TRBV24-1, with 9 bases aligning to TRBD1. The V gene's germline CDR1 is KGHDR and CDR2 SFDVKD. Unmatched junction bases numbered 14, after V lost 9 bases and J lost 7 bases. The CDR3 runs 15 residues. The CDR3 loop is CATSYWTGASGGYTF. CDR3 DNA sequence: TGTGCCACCTCCTACTGGACAGGGGCTAGTGGTGGCTACACCTTC.

The chain joins TRBV4-1 to TRBJ2-3; 8 nucleotides agree with TRBD2. The germline CDR1 and CDR2 sequences are MGHRA and YSYEKL. V trimming: 3 bases; J trimming: 0 bases; junction bases outside the gene matches: 8. The CDR3 length is 17 residues. The CDR3 region is CASSHPSQRGSTDTQYF. In nucleotides, the CDR3 is TGCGCCAGCAGCCACCCCTCCCAGCGGGGGAGCACAGATACGCAGTATTTT.

The chain uses TRBV4-1 and TRBJ1-3; D remains ambiguous. Germline values: CDR1 MGHRA, CDR2 YSYEKL. Deletions cut 0 bases from V and 6 bases from J, with 15 bases between. The CDR3 spans 16 residues. The CDR3 coding sequence is TGCGCCAGCAGCCAAGAGGGAGCAGCGTTAACAAACACCATATATTTT. It is translated as CASSQEGAALTNTIYF.

The chain has TRBV9 and TRBJ2-7, with 7 bases matching TRBD2. The CDR3 is 15 amino acids. The trim removed 7 bases at V and 0 bases at J, leaving 10 bases unmatched. The germline CDR1 and CDR2 sequences are SGDLS and YYNGEE. The CDR3 sequence: CASSISSGSSYEQYF. CDR3 nucleotide sequence: TGTGCCAGCTCAATCTCTAGCGGAAGCTCCTACGAGCAGTACTTC. Full variable domain (rest looked up from reference TRBV9 and TRBJ2-7): DSGVTQTPKHLITATGQRVTLRCSPRSGDLSVYWYQQSLDQGLQFLIQYYNGEERAKGNILERFSAQQFPDLHSELNLSSLELGDSALYFCASSISSGSSYEQYFGPGTRLTVT.

The rearrangement links TRBV10-3 to TRBJ1-1, with D hard to call. There are 13 residues in the CDR3. The germline CDR1 and CDR2 sequences are ENHRY and SYGVKD. Between the trimmed V and J ends, which lost 6 bases and 1 base, there was a span of 9 bases. The CDR3 coding sequence is TGTGCCATCAGATCCTCAGAGAACACTGAAGCTTTCTTT. Its translation: CAIRSSENTEAFF.

The rearrangement joins TRBV12-3 or TRBV12-4 to TRBJ2-5, with no clear D. The CDR3 runs 12 residues. V lost 2 bases and J 11 bases, leaving 12 bases between the germline ends. The CDR3 DNA reads as TGTGCCAGCAGTTTAAGTTACAGCCAACAGTACTTC. It encodes CASSLSYSQQYF.

The rearrangement links TRBV2 to TRBJ2-7; D is possibly TRBD2 (6 bases). Deletions cut 6 bases from V and 7 bases from J, with 13 bases between. CDR1 is SNHLY, CDR2 FYNNEI, per germline. The CDR3 is 12 amino acids. DNA for the CDR3: TGTGCCAGCAGGGCCTCTAGCGTTGAGCAGTACTTC. Translated, it gives CASRASSVEQYF. The variable domain in full, with the rest retrieved from reference TRBV2 and TRBJ2-7, is EPEVTQTPSHQVTQMGQEVILRCVPISNHLYFYWYRQILGQKVEFLVSFYNNEISEKSEIFDDQFSVERPDGSNFTLKIRSTKLEDSAMYFCASRASSVEQYFGPGTRLTVT.

The V call is TRBV5-4, the J call TRBJ2-5; 8 bases map to TRBD1. Unmatched junction bases numbered 12, after V lost 3 bases and J lost 5 bases. This CDR3 comprises 16 residues. Germline V gene sequence: CDR1 SGHNT, CDR2 YYREEE (reference sequence). The CDR3 sequence: CASSSAGTDRGETQYF. CDR3 nucleotides: TGTGCCAGCAGCTCTGCCGGAACCGACAGGGGCGAGACCCAGTACTTC. Looking up the rest from reference TRBV5-4 and TRBJ2-5 gives the full variable domain: ETGVTQSPTHLIKTRGQQVTLRCSSQSGHNTVSWYQQALGQGPQFIFQYYREEENGRGNFPPRFSGLQFPNYSSELNVNALELDDSALYLCASSSAGTDRGETQYFGPGTRLLVL.

V and J are TRBV6-5 and TRBJ2-2, with D perhaps TRBD2 (6 bases). Germline CDR1 and CDR2: MNHEY and SVGAGI. CDR3 length: 13 residues. Trimming took 10 bases from V and 3 from J, leaving 12 bases between them. The CDR3 here is CAIRGLHTGELFF. The CDR3 DNA is TGTGCCATAAGGGGACTCCACACCGGGGAGCTGTTTTTT.

A single count supports this clone. V and J are TRBV5-1 and TRBJ2-3; 7 bases are a match to TRBD1. Germline V lookup: CDR1 SGHRS, CDR2 YFSETQ. V was pared by 2 bases and J by 3 bases, with 3 bases of the junction left unmatched. The CDR3 runs to 14 residues. CDR3 sequence: CASSLQGMTDTQYF. As DNA, the CDR3 is TGCGCCAGCAGCTTACAGGGGATGACAGATACGCAGTATTTT.

This rearrangement joins TRBV4-1 to TRBJ1-1; tentative D call: TRBD1 (6 bases). This CDR3 is built from 14 residues. Between the trimmed V and J ends, which lost 2 bases and 5 bases, there was a span of 12 bases. Germline V gives CDR1 MGHRA, CDR2 YSYEKL. CDR3 in DNA: TGCGCCAGCAGCCAACGGACAGCGCAAACTGAAGCTTTCTTT. Its translation: CASSQRTAQTEAFF.

This chain links TRBV7-9 with TRBJ2-6, with D possibly being TRBD1 (6 bases). This CDR3 region has 16 residues. CDR1 and CDR2 from the germline V gene are SEHNR and FQNEAQ (reference sequence). V lost 11 bases and J lost 1, with 18 bases in between. CDR3 loop: CAGQMGAHSGANVLTF. CDR3 DNA sequence: TGTGCCGGACAAATGGGGGCGCATTCTGGGGCCAACGTCCTGACTTTC.

The gene calls are TRBV28 and TRBJ1-2, with D perhaps matching TRBD1 (5 bases). With 1 base removed from V and 5 bases from J, the gap between germline ends came to 14 bases. The V gene's germline CDR1 is MDHEN and CDR2 SYDVKM. The length of the CDR3 is 15 residues. The CDR3 loop is CASSLFLGGRYGYTF. CDR3 coding DNA: TGTGCCAGCAGTTTATTTCTCGGGGGTCGTTATGGCTACACCTTC.

This clone has just a few counts. The CDR3 sequence is CASSLGPSNTEAFF. CDR3 nucleotides: TGTGCCAGCAGTTTAGGCCCCAGTAACACTGAAGCTTTCTTT. The V call is TRBV28, the J call TRBJ1-1; D not resolved. Trimming removed 2 bases from V and 2 bases from J, with 9 bases in between. Germline V gene lookup returns CDR1 MDHEN and CDR2 SYDVKM. CDR3 size: 14 residues.

The CDR3 nucleotides are TGTGCCAGCAGCCGGGCCGTCTACGAGCAGTACTTC. This encodes CASSRAVYEQYF. The chain uses TRBV6-2 or TRBV6-3 and TRBJ2-7; no definite D call. The germline CDR1 and CDR2 sequences are MNHEY and SVGEGT. This CDR3 spans 12 amino acids. Trimming cost V 6 bases and J 3 bases, with 9 bases left between them.

This chain connects TRBV9 to TRBJ2-2; D perhaps matches TRBD1 (5 bases). The CDR3 extends over 16 amino acids. V dropped 4 bases and J dropped 6 bases, with 19 bases sitting between them. Germline-derived CDR1 and CDR2 are SGDLS and YYNGEE. CDR3 sequence reads: CASSPSQAGIPGELFF. The CDR3 nucleotides are TGTGCCAGCAGCCCCTCCCAAGCAGGGATACCCGGGGAGCTGTTTTTT.

V gene TRBV7-9 combines with J gene TRBJ1-2; the match to TRBD1 covers 10 bases. In germline, CDR1 is SEHNR, CDR2 FQNEAQ (reference sequence). This CDR3 has 15 residues. V was clipped by 5 bases and J by 6 bases; unmatched bases: 9. DNA for the CDR3: TGTGCCAGCAGCCCAACCTCGACAGGGGGCGATGGCTACACCTTC. Protein sequence: CASSPTSTGGDGYTF.

This rearrangement joins TRBV18 to TRBJ1-1, with 9 positions matching TRBD1. Trimming removed 6 bases from V and 5 bases from J; junction bases left unmatched: 4. CDR3 length: 13 residues. Germline values: CDR1 KGHSH, CDR2 LQKENI. CDR3 loop: CASSDGQGTEAFF. The CDR3 bases are TGTGCCAGCTCTGACGGACAGGGGACTGAAGCTTTCTTT.

The chain has TRBV19 and TRBJ1-1, with D tentatively TRBD1 (6 bases). Germline loops: CDR1 LNHDA, CDR2 SQIVND (reference sequence). Trimming removed 6 bases at V and 5 bases at J, with 16 bases between. There are 14 residues in the CDR3. The CDR3 DNA is TGTGCCAGTAGCCGACGGAACAGGGATACTGAAGCTTTCTTT. Translated: CASSRRNRDTEAFF.